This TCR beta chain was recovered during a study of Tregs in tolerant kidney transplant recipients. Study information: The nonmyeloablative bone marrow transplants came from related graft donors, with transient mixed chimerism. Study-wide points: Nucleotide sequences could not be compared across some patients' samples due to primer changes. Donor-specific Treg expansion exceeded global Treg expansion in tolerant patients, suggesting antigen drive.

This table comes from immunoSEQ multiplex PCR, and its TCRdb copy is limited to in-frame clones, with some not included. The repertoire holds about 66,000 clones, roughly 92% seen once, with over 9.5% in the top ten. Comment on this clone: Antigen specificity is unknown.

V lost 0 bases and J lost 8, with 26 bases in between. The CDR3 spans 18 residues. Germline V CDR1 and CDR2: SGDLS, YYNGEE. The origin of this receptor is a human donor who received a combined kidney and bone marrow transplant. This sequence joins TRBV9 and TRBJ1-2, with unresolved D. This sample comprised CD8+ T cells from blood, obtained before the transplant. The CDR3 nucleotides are TGTGCCAGCAGCGTAGAAGGTGGGGTGGTCGGGTCGGGATTAGGCTACACCTTC. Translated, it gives CASSVEGGVVGSGLGYTF.